The clone carrying this T cell receptor beta chain was seen once. Antigen: not known. The V gene's germline CDR1 is MNHEY and CDR2 SMNVEV (reference sequence). Trimming shortened V by 5 bases and J by 2 bases, and 15 bases separated the two germline ends. The CDR3 sequence is 15 residues long. The data originate from a study of shared clonotypes between healthy human individuals. Study-level points and caveats: A small donor pool kept down the genetic and exposure-history diversity that was represented.

Libraries were prepared by immunoSEQ multiplex PCR; TCRdb keeps only in-frame clonotypes and omits some of them. The table has about 1.1 million clones, about 80% seen once. This sequence originates from a young man in good health. Some clones in this sample may be carry-over from other donors' samples. The sequenced material came from memory CD4+ T cells from PBMCs. Noted subset: CD45RA-negative fraction. The gene calls are TRBV27 and TRBJ1-2; no definite D call. The CDR3 is CASSLLRELNYGYTF. The CDR3 DNA reads TGTGCCAGCAGTCTCCTGCGGGAGTTGAACTATGGCTACACCTTC.